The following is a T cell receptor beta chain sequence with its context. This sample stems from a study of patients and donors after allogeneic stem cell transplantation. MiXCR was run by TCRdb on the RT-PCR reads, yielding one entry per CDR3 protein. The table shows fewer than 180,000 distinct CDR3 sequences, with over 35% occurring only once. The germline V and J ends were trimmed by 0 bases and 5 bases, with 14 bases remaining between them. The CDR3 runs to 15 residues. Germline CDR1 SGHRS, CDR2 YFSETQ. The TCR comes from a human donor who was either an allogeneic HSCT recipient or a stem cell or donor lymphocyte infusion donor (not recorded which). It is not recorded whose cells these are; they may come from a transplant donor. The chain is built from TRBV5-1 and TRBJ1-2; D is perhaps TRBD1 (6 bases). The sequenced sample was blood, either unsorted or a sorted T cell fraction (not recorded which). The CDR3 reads CASSLVGGQDYGYTF. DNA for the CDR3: TGCGCCAGCAGCTTGGTCGGGGGCCAAGATTATGGCTACACCTTC.